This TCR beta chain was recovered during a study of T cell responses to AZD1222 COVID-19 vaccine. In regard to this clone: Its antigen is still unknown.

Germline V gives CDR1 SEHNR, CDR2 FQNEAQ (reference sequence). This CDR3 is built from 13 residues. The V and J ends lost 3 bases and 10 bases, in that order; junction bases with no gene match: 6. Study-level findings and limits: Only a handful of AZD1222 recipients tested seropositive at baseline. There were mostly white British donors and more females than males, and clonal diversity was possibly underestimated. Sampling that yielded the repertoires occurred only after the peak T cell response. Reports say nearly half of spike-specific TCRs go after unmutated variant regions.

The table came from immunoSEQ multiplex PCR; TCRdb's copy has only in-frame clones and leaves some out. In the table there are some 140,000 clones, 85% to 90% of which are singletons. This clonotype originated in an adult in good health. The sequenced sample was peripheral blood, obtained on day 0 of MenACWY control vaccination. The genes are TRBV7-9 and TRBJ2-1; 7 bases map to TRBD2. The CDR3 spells CASSLGGALEQFF. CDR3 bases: TGTGCCAGCAGCTTGGGAGGGGCCTTAGAGCAGTTCTTC.